This TCR beta chain was profiled in a study of CD4 T cells in relation to SARS-CoV-2 and coronaviruses. Background on the study: Of the patients, seven to nine were male, a few female, two Hispanic.

The CDR3 spans 14 residues. Germline CDR1 MGHRA, CDR2 YSYEKL. V was pared by 3 bases and J by 2 bases, with 11 bases between. As to this clone: Its target is not known.

Method: immunoSEQ multiplex PCR; TCRdb's copy keeps in-frame clones and lacks some. The table lists approximately 41,000 clones, around 82% of them singletons. The genes are TRBV4-1 and TRBJ2-7, with a weak D call TRBD2 (5 bases). Material: naive CD4+ T cells from PBMCs, cultured in vitro. The subset denotes: naive CD4+ T cells isolated by negative enrichment. This TCR derives from an adult with COVID-19. The CDR3 nucleotides read TGCGCCAGCAGCCAGGCGGACTCGGCCTACGAGCAGTACTTC. As protein: CASSQADSAYEQYF.